This TCR beta chain was captured in a study of shared clonotypes between healthy human individuals. Points from the study as a whole: At large depth, rarefaction still showed sorted-subset sequencing to be incomplete. Unshared clonotypes carried lower generation probabilities than those common to all four donors.

About this clone itself: The antigen is unknown.

CD4+ cells yielded CD45RA+ naive and CD45RA-negative memory subsets. The run depth of the assay was deep. Clones were sequenced by immunoSEQ multiplex PCR, and TCRdb holds only the in-frame ones, with some missing. Found here are 2 million or so clones, 85% to 95% of them singletons; the top ten hold more than 0.1%. CDR3 length equals 16 residues. Trimming took 0 bases from V and 2 from J, leaving 11 bases between them. Germline lookup yields CDR1 SGHNT and CDR2 YYREEE (reference sequence). Material: naive CD4+ T cells sorted from blood. As to subset: CD45RA+ positively selected. The chain couples TRBV5-4 to TRBJ2-2; perhaps TRBD2 as D (6 bases). This receptor was taken from a young man in good health. CDR3 sequence (DNA): TGTGCCAGCAGCTTGGGGGGACTTTTCAACACCGGGGAGCTGTTTTTT. This encodes CASSLGGLFNTGELFF.